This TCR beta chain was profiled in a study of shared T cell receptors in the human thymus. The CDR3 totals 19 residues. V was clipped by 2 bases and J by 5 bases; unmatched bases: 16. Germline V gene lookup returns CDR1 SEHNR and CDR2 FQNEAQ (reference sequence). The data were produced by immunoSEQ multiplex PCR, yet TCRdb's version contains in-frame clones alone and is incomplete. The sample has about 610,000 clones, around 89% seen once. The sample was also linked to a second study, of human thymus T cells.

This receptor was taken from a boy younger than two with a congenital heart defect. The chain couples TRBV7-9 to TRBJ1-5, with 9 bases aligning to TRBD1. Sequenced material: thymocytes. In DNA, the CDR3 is TGTGCCAGCAGCTTATTTTCGTCGGGGACAGGGTTCGTGGATCAGCCCCAGCATTTT. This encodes CASSLFSSGTGFVDQPQHF.